The 20 T cell receptor beta chains presented below share a single source sample, sequenced in a study of blood T cell repertoires in COVID-19. Some clones are missing from TCRdb's copy, which holds only in-frame ones; the method was immunoSEQ multiplex PCR. The data hold about 210,000 clones, with 80% to 90% observed a single time. Sample: peripheral blood. The source is a woman aged 80 or over with COVID-19, enrolled during active disease.

V is TRBV29-1 and J is TRBJ1-1; the match to TRBD1 covers 9 bases. The V gene's germline CDR1 is SQVTM and CDR2 ANQGSEA. V shed 7 bases and J 5 bases; nucleotides not matched to a gene: 11. The CDR3 length is 14 residues. The CDR3 region is CSALGTGRGTEAFF. The CDR3 DNA is TGCAGCGCCCTTGGGACAGGGAGAGGTACTGAAGCTTTCTTT.

The CDR3 DNA reads as TGCGCCAGCAGCCCTGTACTGACAGAAACCGCAACTAATGAAAAACTGTTTTTT. Translation: CASSPVLTETATNEKLFF. The chain employs TRBV4-1 and TRBJ1-4; D may be TRBD1 (5 bases). V lost 4 bases, J lost 0 bases, and 18 bases lay in between. The CDR3 covers 18 residues. Germline V CDR1 and CDR2: MGHRA, YSYEKL.

The chain has TRBV3-1 (or the pseudogene TRBV3-2) and TRBJ2-7; D possibly corresponds to TRBD1 (5 bases). Trimming removed 0 bases at V and 2 bases at J, with 11 bases between. Germline lookup yields CDR1 LGHDT and CDR2 YNNKEL (reference sequence). The CDR3 totals 15 residues. The CDR3 sequence: CASSQDRVRAYEQYF. CDR3 coding DNA: TGTGCCAGCAGCCAAGATCGGGTCAGGGCCTACGAGCAGTACTTC.

V is TRBV7-9 and J is TRBJ1-2, with 7 bases that match TRBD1. The J segment lost 0 bases and the V segment lost 5 bases, leaving 3 bases of the junction unmatched. The CDR3 covers 14 residues. CDR1 is SEHNR, CDR2 FQNEAQ, per germline (reference sequence). Here the CDR3 DNA reads TGTGCCAGCAGCCGGGACAGCTCTAACTATGGCTACACCTTC. This sequence encodes CASSRDSSNYGYTF.

This clone was recorded a few times. The chain couples TRBV27 to TRBJ1-1; TRBD1 is a possible D gene (6 bases). The CDR3 runs 15 residues. Deletions cut 4 bases from V and 5 bases from J, with 17 bases between. In germline, CDR1 is MNHEY, CDR2 SMNVEV (reference sequence). In DNA form, the CDR3 reads TGTGCCAGCAGTTCGCACCAGGGGAGATATACTGAAGCTTTCTTT. It specifies CASSSHQGRYTEAFF.

The chain employs TRBV6-1 and TRBJ1-1, with 8 bases lining up with TRBD1. The CDR3 spans 16 residues. Germline assignment: CDR1 MNHNS and CDR2 SASEGT. The junction had 13 bases not matched to a gene; V was cut back by 4 bases and J by 6 bases. The CDR3 region is CASSGRTGWIGSEAFF. Written as DNA, the CDR3 is TGTGCCAGCAGTGGAAGGACAGGGTGGATAGGGTCTGAAGCTTTCTTT.

This clone was observed a few times. The chain employs TRBV10-1 and TRBJ2-1, with D unclear. This CDR3 spans 15 amino acids. Germline V CDR1 and CDR2: WNHNN, SYGVQD (reference sequence). Between the trimmed V and J ends, which lost 2 bases and 2 bases, there was a span of 10 bases. This CDR3 reads CASSEGGRTYNEQFF. In DNA form, the CDR3 reads TGCGCCAGCAGTGAGGGCGGCCGAACCTACAATGAGCAGTTCTTC.

V gene TRBV7-9 combines with J gene TRBJ2-3; 10 bases map to TRBD1. The CDR3 has 17 residues. Germline V gene data show CDR1 as SEHNR and CDR2 as FQNEAQ (reference sequence). V was clipped by 5 bases and J by 5 bases; unmatched bases: 13. The CDR3 DNA reads as TGTGCCAGCAGCCGGCAAACATTGACAGGGGGCGTAGATACGCAGTATTTT. This gives the protein CASSRQTLTGGVDTQYF.

CDR3 loop: CASSLEYSGANVLTF. CDR3 bases: TGTGCCAGCAGCTTAGAGTACTCTGGGGCCAACGTCCTGACTTTC. The chain employs TRBV11-2 and TRBJ2-6; no clear D. V was trimmed by 0 bases and J by 0 bases, leaving 3 bases between them. CDR3 size: 15 residues. Germline V gene sequence: CDR1 SGHAT, CDR2 FQNNGV.

This clone appeared once. The V and J genes are TRBV3-1 (or the pseudogene TRBV3-2) and TRBJ1-2; no firm D call. This CDR3 is 16 amino acids long. V lost 4 bases, J lost 4 bases, and 19 bases lay in between. Germline CDR1 is LGHDT and CDR2 is YNNKEL (reference sequence). CDR3 sequence reads: CASSPREGSVSYGYTF. The CDR3 DNA reads as TGTGCCAGCAGCCCGAGGGAGGGCTCCGTTAGCTATGGCTACACCTTC.

CDR3 sequence reads: CTSSQDGVASGGSSYEQYV. The DNA for the CDR3 is TGCACCAGCAGCCAAGATGGGGTGGCTAGCGGGGGAAGCTCCTACGAGCAGTACGTC. The chain is built from TRBV1 and TRBJ2-7; the tabulated D call, TRBD2, remains unverified against the DNA. TRBV1 is classified as a pseudogene. The CDR3 loop spans 19 amino acids.

This clone was picked up one time. This chain uses TRBV27 with TRBJ2-1; 12 bases match TRBD2. V was clipped by 5 bases and J by 15 bases; unmatched bases: 14. The CDR3 contains 15 residues. Germline V gives CDR1 MNHEY, CDR2 SMNVEV (reference sequence). CDR3 coding DNA: TGTGCCAGCAGTCTGCGGACTAGCGGGGTGAAGGGTTGGTTCTTC. Its translation is CASSLRTSGVKGWFF.

Of note for this clone: The same CDR3 is also encoded by other DNA sequences in this sample. The chain is built from TRBV7-9 and TRBJ2-5; TRBD2 aligns across 10 bases. This CDR3 is built from 14 residues. CDR1 SEHNR and CDR2 FQNEAQ come from the germline V gene (reference sequence). With V trimmed by 2 bases and J by 5 bases, 2 bases remained unmatched. CDR3 loop: CASSLTSGAETQYF. The CDR3, as DNA: TGTGCCAGCAGCTTAACTAGCGGGGCCGAGACCCAGTACTTC.

This CDR3 reads CASLPSGGGLGQFF. In DNA, the CDR3 is TGTGCCAGCCTCCCCAGCGGGGGTGGCCTGGGGCAGTTCTTC. V usage is TRBV19 and J usage is TRBJ2-1; 8 bases agree with TRBD2. Germline V CDR1 and CDR2: LNHDA, SQIVND (reference sequence). J lost 12 bases, V lost 9 bases, and 16 bases had no gene match. The CDR3 loop spans 14 amino acids.

A single count supports this clone. The genes are TRBV20-1 and TRBJ2-5; TRBD1 is a possible D gene (7 bases). The CDR3 runs 13 residues. Per germline, CDR1 DFQATT and CDR2 SNEGSKA (reference sequence). The V end lost 3 bases, the J end lost 4 bases, and 12 bases lay between the germline ends. CDR3 amino acids: CSASGGGGETQYF. The CDR3 bases are TGCAGTGCTAGTGGAGGGGGCGGAGAGACCCAGTACTTC.

The chain joins TRBV10-1 to TRBJ2-2; TRBD2 matches 8 bases. V was pared by 6 bases and J by 7 bases, with 7 bases of the junction left unmatched. Germline lookup yields CDR1 WNHNN and CDR2 SYGVQD (reference sequence). The CDR3 sequence is 14 residues long. CDR3 DNA: TGCGCCAGCAGCCAGCGGGGGCTGGGCGGGGAGCTGTTTTTT. It is translated as CASSQRGLGGELFF.

This clone was observed a few times. This chain joins TRBV7-2 and TRBJ2-7; the D gene is possibly TRBD2 (5 bases). CDR1 is SGHTA, CDR2 FQGNSA, per germline. V gave up 3 bases and J gave up 6 bases, with 12 bases separating them. This CDR3 comprises 13 residues. CDR3 loop: CASSFMRDGEQYV. The CDR3 DNA sequence: TGTGCCAGCAGCTTTATGAGGGATGGCGAGCAGTACGTC.

This clone showed up just once. This chain connects TRBV19 to TRBJ1-4, with a weak D call TRBD1 (5 bases). This CDR3 comprises 14 residues. V was trimmed by 6 bases and J by 4 bases, leaving 12 bases between them. Germline V CDR1 and CDR2: LNHDA, SQIVND (reference sequence). The CDR3 DNA reads as TGTGCCAGTAGAAGGACAACTTTTAATGAAAAACTGTTTTTT. It codes for CASRRTTFNEKLFF.

The gene calls are TRBV7-2 and TRBJ2-2, with D unclear. Between the trimmed V and J ends, which lost 4 bases and 5 bases, there was a span of 8 bases. Germline CDR1 and CDR2: SGHTA and FQGNSA. The CDR3 sequence is 13 residues long. CDR3 DNA: TGTGCCAGCAGCTCCCTCCGGACCGGGGAGCTGTTTTTT. Encoded protein: CASSSLRTGELFF.

The chain is built from TRBV28 and TRBJ2-3; D is possibly TRBD1 (6 bases). V was cut by 6 bases and J by 2 bases, with 12 bases left in between. Germline values: CDR1 MDHEN, CDR2 SYDVKM. The length of the CDR3 is 14 residues. Here the CDR3 DNA reads TGTGCCAGCAGAACCGGGACATACACAGATACGCAGTATTTT. Translated: CASRTGTYTDTQYF.